The 2 T cell receptor beta chains reported below all come from one sample, sequenced in a study of blood T cells in healthy people across ages. It was with a sample-barcoded 5' primer and a J-beta primer mix that a second PCR of roughly 7 to 12 cycles was run. TCRdb independently ran MiXCR on the 5' RACE reads; one entry per CDR3 protein. Of around 670,000 distinct CDR3 sequences in the sample, around 31% are singletons; the top ten hold approximately 14%. What was sequenced was blood. Receptors were obtained from a woman older than 75 in good health.

The chain carries TRBV6-1 and TRBJ2-4; the match to TRBD2 covers 11 bases. CDR1 MNHNS and CDR2 SASEGT come from the germline V gene. There are 14 residues in the CDR3. The V gene end was trimmed by 6 bases and the J gene end by 13 bases; junction bases not matched to a gene: 11. The CDR3 loop is CASSASGGFNEQYF. In nucleotides, the CDR3 is TGTGCCAGCAGCGCTAGCGGGGGGTTCAATGAGCAGTACTTC.

The rearrangement uses TRBV5-1 and TRBJ2-5, with D unclear. V lost 0 bases and J lost 4, with 10 bases in between. This CDR3 contains 14 residues. Germline V gene sequence: CDR1 SGHRS, CDR2 YFSETQ. DNA for the CDR3: TGCGCCAGCAGCTTGGCCGTCACCCCAGAGACCCAGTACTTC. Its translation: CASSLAVTPETQYF.